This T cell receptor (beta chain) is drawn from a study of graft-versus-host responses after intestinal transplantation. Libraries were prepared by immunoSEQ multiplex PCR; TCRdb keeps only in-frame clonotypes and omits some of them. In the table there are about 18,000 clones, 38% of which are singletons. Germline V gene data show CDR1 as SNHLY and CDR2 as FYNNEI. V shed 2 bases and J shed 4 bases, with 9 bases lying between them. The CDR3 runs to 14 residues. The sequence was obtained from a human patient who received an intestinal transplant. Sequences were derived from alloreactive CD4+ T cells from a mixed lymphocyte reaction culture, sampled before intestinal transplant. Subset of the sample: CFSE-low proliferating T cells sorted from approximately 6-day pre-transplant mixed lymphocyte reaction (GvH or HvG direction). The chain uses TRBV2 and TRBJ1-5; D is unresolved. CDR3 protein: CASSERLINQPQHF. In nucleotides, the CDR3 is TGTGCCAGCAGTGAACGGTTAATAAATCAGCCCCAGCATTTT.